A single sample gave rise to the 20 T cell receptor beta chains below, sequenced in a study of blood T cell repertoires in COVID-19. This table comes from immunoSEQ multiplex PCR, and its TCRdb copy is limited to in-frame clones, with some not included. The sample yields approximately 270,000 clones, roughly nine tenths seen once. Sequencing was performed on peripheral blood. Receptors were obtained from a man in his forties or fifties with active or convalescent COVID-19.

The CDR3 loop is CASSDPPPGSAFF. As DNA, the CDR3 is TGTGCCAGCAGTGACCCGCCCCCCGGGTCAGCTTTCTTT. The chain is built from TRBV6-1 and TRBJ1-1; D is uncertain. The CDR3 covers 13 residues. Per the germline V gene, CDR1 is MNHNS and CDR2 is SASEGT. The V end lost 3 bases, the J end lost 10 bases, and 15 bases lay between the germline ends.

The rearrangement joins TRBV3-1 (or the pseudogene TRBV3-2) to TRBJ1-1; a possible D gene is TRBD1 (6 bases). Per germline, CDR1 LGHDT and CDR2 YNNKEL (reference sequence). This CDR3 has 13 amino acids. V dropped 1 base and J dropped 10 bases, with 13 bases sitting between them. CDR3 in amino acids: CASSQVLGGSAFF. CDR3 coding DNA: TGTGCCAGCAGCCAAGTATTAGGGGGATCAGCTTTCTTT.

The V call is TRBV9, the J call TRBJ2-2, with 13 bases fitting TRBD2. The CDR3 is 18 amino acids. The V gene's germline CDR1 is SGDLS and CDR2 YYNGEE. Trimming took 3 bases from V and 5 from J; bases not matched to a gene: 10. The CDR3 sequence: CASSETGTSGTVTGELFF. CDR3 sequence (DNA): TGTGCCAGCAGCGAGACCGGGACTAGCGGGACCGTGACCGGGGAGCTGTTTTTT.

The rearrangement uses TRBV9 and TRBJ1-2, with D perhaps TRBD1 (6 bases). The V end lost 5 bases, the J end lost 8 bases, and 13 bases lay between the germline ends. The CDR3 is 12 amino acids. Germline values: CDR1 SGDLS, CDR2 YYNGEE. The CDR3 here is CASSTGTVGYTF. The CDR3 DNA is TGTGCCAGCAGTACAGGGACGGTCGGCTACACCTTC.

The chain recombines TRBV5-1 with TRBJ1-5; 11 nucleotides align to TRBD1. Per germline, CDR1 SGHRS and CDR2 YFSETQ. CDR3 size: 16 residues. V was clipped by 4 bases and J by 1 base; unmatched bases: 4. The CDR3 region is CASSTGQGESNQPQHF. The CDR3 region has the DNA TGCGCCAGCAGCACGGGACAGGGGGAAAGCAATCAGCCCCAGCATTTT.

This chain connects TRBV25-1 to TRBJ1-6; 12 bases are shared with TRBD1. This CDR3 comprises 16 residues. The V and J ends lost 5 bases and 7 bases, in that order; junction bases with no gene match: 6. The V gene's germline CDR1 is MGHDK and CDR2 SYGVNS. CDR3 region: CASSLGTGGLNSPLHF. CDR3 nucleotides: TGTGCCAGCAGTCTCGGGACAGGGGGCTTGAATTCACCCCTCCACTTT.

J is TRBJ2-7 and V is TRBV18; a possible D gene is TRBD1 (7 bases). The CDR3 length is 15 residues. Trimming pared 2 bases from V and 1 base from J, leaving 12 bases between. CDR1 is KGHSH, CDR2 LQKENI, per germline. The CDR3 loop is CASSPLRDSSYEQYF. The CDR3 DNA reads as TGTGCCAGCTCACCATTGCGGGACAGTTCCTACGAGCAGTACTTC.

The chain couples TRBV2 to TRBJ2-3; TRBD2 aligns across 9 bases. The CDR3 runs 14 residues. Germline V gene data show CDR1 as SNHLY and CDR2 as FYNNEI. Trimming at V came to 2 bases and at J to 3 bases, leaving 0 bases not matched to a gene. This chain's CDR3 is CASSELAGTDTQYF. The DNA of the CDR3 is TGTGCCAGCAGTGAACTAGCGGGGACAGATACGCAGTATTTT.

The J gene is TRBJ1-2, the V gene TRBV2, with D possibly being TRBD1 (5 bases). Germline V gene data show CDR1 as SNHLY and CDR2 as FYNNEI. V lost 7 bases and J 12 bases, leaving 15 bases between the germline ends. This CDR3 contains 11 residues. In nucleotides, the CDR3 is TGTGCCAGCAAATGGGGGGGTGTGGACACCTTC. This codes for CASKWGGVDTF.

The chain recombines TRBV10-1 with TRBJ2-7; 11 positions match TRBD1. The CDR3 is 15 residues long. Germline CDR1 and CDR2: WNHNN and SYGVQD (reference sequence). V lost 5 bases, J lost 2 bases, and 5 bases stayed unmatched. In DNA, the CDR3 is TGCGCCAGCAGTCCGGACAGGGGGCGCCCCTACGAGCAGTACTTC. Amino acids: CASSPDRGRPYEQYF.

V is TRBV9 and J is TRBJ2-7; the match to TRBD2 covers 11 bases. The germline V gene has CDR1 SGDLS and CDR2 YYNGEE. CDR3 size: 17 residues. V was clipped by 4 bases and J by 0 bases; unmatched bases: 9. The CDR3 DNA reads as TGTGCCAGCAGCCCAGGACTAGCGGGCTCCTCCTCCTACGAGCAGTACTTC. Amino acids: CASSPGLAGSSSYEQYF.

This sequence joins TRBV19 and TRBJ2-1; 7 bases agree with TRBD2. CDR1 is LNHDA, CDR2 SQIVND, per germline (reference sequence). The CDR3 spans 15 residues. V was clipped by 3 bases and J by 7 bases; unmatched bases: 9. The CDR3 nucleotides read TGTGCCAGTAGTATTTATTCGCGGGGAGGGAATGAGCAGTTCTTC. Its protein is CASSIYSRGGNEQFF.

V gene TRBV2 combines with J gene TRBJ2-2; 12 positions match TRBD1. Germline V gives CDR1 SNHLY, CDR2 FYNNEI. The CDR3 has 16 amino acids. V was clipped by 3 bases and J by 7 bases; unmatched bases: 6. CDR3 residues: CASSERGQGAVGELFF. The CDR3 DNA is TGTGCCAGCAGTGAGCGGGGACAGGGGGCTGTCGGGGAGCTGTTTTTT. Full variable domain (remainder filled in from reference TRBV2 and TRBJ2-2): EPEVTQTPSHQVTQMGQEVILRCVPISNHLYFYWYRQILGQKVEFLVSFYNNEISEKSEIFDDQFSVERPDGSNFTLKIRSTKLEDSAMYFCASSERGQGAVGELFFGEGSRLTVL.

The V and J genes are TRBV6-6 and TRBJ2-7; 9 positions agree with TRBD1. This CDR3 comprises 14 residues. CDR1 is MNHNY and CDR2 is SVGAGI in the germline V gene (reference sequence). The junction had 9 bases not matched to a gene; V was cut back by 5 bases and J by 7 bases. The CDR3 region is CASSTGQGPREQYF. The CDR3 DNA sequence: TGTGCCAGCAGTACTGGACAGGGGCCCCGGGAGCAGTACTTC.

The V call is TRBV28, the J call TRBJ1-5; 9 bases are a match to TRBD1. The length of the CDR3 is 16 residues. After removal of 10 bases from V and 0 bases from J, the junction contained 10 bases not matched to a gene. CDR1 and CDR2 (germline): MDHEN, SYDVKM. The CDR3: CATTLGQGYSNQPQHF. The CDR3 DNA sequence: TGTGCCACCACCCTGGGACAGGGCTATAGCAATCAGCCCCAGCATTTT.

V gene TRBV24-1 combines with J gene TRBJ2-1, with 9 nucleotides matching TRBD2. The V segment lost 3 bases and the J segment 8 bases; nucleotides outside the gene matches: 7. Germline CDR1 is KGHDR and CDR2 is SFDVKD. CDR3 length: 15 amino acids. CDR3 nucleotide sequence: TGTGCCACCAGTGATCCCTGGACTAGCGTCGATGAGCAGTTCTTC. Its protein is CATSDPWTSVDEQFF.

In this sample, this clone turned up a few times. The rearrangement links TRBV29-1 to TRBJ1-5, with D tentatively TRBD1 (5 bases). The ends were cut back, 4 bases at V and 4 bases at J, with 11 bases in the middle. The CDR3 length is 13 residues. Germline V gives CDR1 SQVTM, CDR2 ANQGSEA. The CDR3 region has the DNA TGCAGCGTTGTGACAGCCGGAAATCAGCCCCAGCATTTT. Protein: CSVVTAGNQPQHF.

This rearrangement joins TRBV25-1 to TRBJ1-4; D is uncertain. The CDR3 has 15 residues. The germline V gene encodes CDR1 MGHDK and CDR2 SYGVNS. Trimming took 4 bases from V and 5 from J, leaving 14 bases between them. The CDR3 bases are TGTGCCAGCAGTGTGGCCTCGGGAAGGAATGAAAAACTGTTTTTT. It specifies CASSVASGRNEKLFF.

Here the CDR3 reads CASSKTGEAFF. CDR3 nucleotide sequence: TGTGCCAGCAGCAAGACCGGGGAAGCTTTCTTT. The chain links TRBV3-1 (or the pseudogene TRBV3-2) to TRBJ1-1, with D hard to call. There are 11 residues in the CDR3. V lost 5 bases, J lost 8 bases, and 9 bases lay in between. The germline V gene has CDR1 LGHDT and CDR2 YNNKEL (reference sequence).

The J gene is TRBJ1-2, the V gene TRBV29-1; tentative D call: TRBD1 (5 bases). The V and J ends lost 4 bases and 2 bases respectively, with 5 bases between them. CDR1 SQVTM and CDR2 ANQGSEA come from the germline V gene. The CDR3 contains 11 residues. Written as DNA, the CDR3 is TGCAGCGTTGGGACAAACTATGGCTACACCTTC. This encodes CSVGTNYGYTF. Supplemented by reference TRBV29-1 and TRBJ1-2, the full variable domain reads SAVISQKPSRDICQRGTSLTIQCQVDSQVTMMFWYRQQPGQSLTLIATANQGSEATYESGFVIDKFPISRPNLTFSTLTVSNMSPEDSSIYLCSVGTNYGYTFGSGTRLTVV.